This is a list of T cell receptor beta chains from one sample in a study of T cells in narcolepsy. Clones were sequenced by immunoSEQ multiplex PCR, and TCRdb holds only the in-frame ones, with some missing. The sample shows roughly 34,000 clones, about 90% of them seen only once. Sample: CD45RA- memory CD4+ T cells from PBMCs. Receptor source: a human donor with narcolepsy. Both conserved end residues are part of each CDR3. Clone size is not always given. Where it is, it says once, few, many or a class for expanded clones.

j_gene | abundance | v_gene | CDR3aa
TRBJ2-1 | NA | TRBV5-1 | CASSLARTRGNEQFF
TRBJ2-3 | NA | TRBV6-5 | CASSQDFRDQTQYF
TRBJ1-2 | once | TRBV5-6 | CASRRHGTGPLRGYTF
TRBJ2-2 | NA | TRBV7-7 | CASSLAQGNAGELFF
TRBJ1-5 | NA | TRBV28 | CASNRQGVINQPQHF
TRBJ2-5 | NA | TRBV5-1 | CATYRDANQETQYF
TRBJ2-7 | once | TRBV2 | CASSVTVYEQYF
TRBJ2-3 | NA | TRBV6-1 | CASSFGGTSTDTQYF
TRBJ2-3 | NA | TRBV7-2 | CASSLGWPGTGTDTQYF
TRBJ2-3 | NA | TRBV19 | CASSPRDRGSTDTQYF
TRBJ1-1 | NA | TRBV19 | CASTQANLGTEAFF
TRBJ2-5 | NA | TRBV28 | CASSQGQGVLETQYF
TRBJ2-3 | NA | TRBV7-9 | CASSRTSGGVTDTQYF
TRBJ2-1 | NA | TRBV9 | CASSSGSSYNEQFF
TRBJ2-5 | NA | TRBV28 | CASSFLAGGVETQYF
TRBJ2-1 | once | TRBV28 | CASSGGTVPNEQFF
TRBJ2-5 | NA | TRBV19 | CASSMSPGKETQYF
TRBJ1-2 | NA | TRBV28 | CASSYRDRPLYGYTF
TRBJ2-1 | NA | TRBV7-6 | CASSLADQRGRNEQFF
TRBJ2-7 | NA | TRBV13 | CASSFSGGSYEQYF
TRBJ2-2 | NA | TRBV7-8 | CASSLASITDTGELFF
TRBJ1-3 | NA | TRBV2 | CASNRDGNTIYF
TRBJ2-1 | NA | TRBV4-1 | CASSQDLPAGTGLIEQFF
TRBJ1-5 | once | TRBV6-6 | CASSGTEYSNQPQHF
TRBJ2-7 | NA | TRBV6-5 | CASSLWGSGYEQYF
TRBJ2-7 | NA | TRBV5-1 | CASALDAAGSYEQYF
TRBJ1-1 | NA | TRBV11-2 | CASSNSAGEGTEAFF
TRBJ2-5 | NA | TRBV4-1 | CASSQADRVGETQYF
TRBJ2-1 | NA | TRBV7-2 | CASSQRVKGLAGGEQFF
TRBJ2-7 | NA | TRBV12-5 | CASGLGIYEQYF
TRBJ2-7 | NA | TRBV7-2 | CASSSGTGTREQYF
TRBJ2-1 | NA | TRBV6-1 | CAGRLAGGREQFF
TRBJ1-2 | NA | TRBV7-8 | CASSYRESNYGYTF
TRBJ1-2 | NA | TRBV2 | CASSERQGGDGYTF
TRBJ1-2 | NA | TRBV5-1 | CASSLEGPGAGYTF
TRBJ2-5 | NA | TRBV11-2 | CASSLAGGAGGSPQETQYF
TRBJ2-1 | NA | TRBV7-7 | CASSPDGLGSNEQFF
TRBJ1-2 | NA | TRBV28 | CASSLSGWGTYGYTF
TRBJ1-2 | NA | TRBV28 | CASSLSIGLGGYTF
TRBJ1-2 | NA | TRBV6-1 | CASSGLGQGLGNGCTF
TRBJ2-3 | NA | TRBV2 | CASGGDRGDTQYF
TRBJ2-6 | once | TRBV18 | CASSPPLGSGANVLTF
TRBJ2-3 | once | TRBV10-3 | CAISAGQASTDTQYF
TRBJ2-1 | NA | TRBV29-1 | CSVPTGVYNEQFF
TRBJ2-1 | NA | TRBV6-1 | CASGRQPSYNEQFF
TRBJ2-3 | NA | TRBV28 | CASSFEGTLLDTQYF
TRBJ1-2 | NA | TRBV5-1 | CASSLGDYGYTF
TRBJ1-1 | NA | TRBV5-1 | CASSYGQSTEAFF
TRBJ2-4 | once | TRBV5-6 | CASTEQGPKNIQYF